One and the same sample provided the 30 T cell receptor beta chains below, sequenced in a study of blood T cell repertoires in COVID-19. The assay was immunoSEQ multiplex PCR, and TCRdb's table has in-frame clones only and misses some. The profile shows under 250,000 clones, roughly 86% of them singletons. Specimen: peripheral blood. All receptors derive from a woman in her forties or fifties with active or convalescent COVID-19.

The chain is built from TRBV18 and TRBJ2-1; D is possibly TRBD2 (6 bases). The CDR3 contains 15 residues. Germline V lookup: CDR1 KGHSH, CDR2 LQKENI. Trimming left V 3 bases short and J 1 base short, with 10 bases between. The DNA for the CDR3 is TGTGCCAGCTCACCGCGGGACTCTTCCTACAATGAGCAGTTCTTC. It codes for CASSPRDSSYNEQFF.

The chain uses TRBV6-5 and TRBJ2-2; D is unresolved. V lost 6 bases and J lost 3, with 14 bases in between. Germline CDR1 MNHEY, CDR2 SVGAGI. The CDR3 covers 15 residues. The CDR3 reads CASRRDPRYTGELFF. CDR3 DNA sequence: TGTGCCAGCAGGCGCGATCCGAGGTACACCGGGGAGCTGTTTTTT.

The rearrangement links TRBV27 to TRBJ2-1, with 11 bases that match TRBD2. CDR1 is MNHEY and CDR2 is SMNVEV in the germline V gene (reference sequence). The V segment lost 6 bases and the J segment 5 bases; nucleotides outside the gene matches: 3. CDR3 length: 14 amino acids. CDR3 nucleotide sequence: TGTGCCAGCAGGCCGGGACTAGCGGACAATGAGCAGTTCTTC. Translation: CASRPGLADNEQFF.

The genes are TRBV7-2 and TRBJ2-7; TRBD1 agrees at 10 bases. V shed 1 base, J shed 4 bases, and the junction held 7 bases outside the gene matches. CDR1 and CDR2 (germline): SGHTA, FQGNSA. This CDR3 is built from 16 residues. The CDR3 coding sequence is TGTGCCAGCAGCTTAGAGTCGACAGGGGGCAGGTACGAGCAGTACGTC. Amino acid sequence: CASSLESTGGRYEQYV.

This chain joins TRBV6-4 and TRBJ1-1; tentative D call: TRBD1 (5 bases). The germline V gene encodes CDR1 MRHNA and CDR2 SNTAGT. Trimming shortened V by 6 bases and J by 2 bases, and 10 bases separated the two germline ends. The CDR3 has 13 amino acids. CDR3 region: CASRGGENTEAFF. The CDR3 DNA follows: TGTGCCAGCAGGGGGGGAGAAAACACTGAAGCTTTCTTT.

The V call is TRBV12-3 or TRBV12-4, the J call TRBJ1-2; no definite D call. CDR3 length: 11 residues. V was shortened by 8 bases and J by 9 bases, with 13 bases between the two germline ends. The CDR3 sequence: CASGYPRSYTF. The CDR3 DNA reads as TGTGCCAGCGGCTACCCCAGGAGCTACACCTTC.

V usage is TRBV5-1 and J usage is TRBJ2-1; no firm D call. V was shortened by 0 bases and J by 7 bases, with 5 bases between the two germline ends. The germline gives CDR1 SGHRS, CDR2 YFSETQ. This CDR3 has 12 amino acids. CDR3 in amino acids: CASSLGHNEQFF. The CDR3 region has the DNA TGCGCCAGCAGCTTGGGACATAATGAGCAGTTCTTC.

This sequence joins TRBV2 and TRBJ2-6, with 7 bases identical to TRBD1. The germline V gene has CDR1 SNHLY and CDR2 FYNNEI. The CDR3 runs 15 residues. Trimming took 5 bases from V and 1 from J; bases not matched to a gene: 2. CDR3 in DNA: TGTGCCAGCAGTCTGACAGGGTCTGGGGCCAACGTCCTGACTTTC. Its translation is CASSLTGSGANVLTF.

The rearrangement uses TRBV12-3 or TRBV12-4 and TRBJ1-1; no reliable D call. CDR3 size: 13 residues. V was clipped by 1 base and J by 1 base, with 4 bases between them. The CDR3 nucleotides read TGTGCCAGCAGTTTAGGAGGGAACACTGAAGCTTTCTTT. Protein: CASSLGGNTEAFF.

The rearrangement joins TRBV28 to TRBJ2-6; 10 bases fit TRBD1. V trimming: 7 bases; J trimming: 3 bases; junction bases outside the gene matches: 9. The CDR3 covers 17 residues. From germline, CDR1 is MDHEN and CDR2 SYDVKM. DNA for the CDR3: TGTGCCAGCACCCCCCGACAGGGGGCCAATGGGGCCAACGTCCTGACTTTC. Protein: CASTPRQGANGANVLTF. The whole variable domain, filled in from reference TRBV28 and TRBJ2-6, reads DVKVTQSSRYLVKRTGEKVFLECVQDMDHENMFWYRQDPGLGLRLIYFSYDVKMKEKGDIPEGYSVSREKKERFSLILESASTNQTSMYLCASTPRQGANGANVLTFGAGSRLTVL.

This clone was recorded only once. The rearrangement joins TRBV28 to TRBJ2-3, with D possibly TRBD2 on 6 matching bases. Deletions cut 5 bases from V and 2 bases from J, with 17 bases between. The length of the CDR3 is 16 residues. CDR1 MDHEN and CDR2 SYDVKM come from the germline V gene. The CDR3 here is CASSPIGAGFTDTQYF. DNA for the CDR3: TGTGCCAGCAGTCCTATCGGAGCGGGTTTCACAGATACGCAGTATTTT.

V usage is TRBV4-1 and J usage is TRBJ1-1; maybe TRBD1 (6 bases). The V gene's germline CDR1 is MGHRA and CDR2 YSYEKL. V lost 2 bases and J lost 0, with 13 bases in between. CDR3 size: 16 residues. As DNA, the CDR3 is TGCGCCAGCAGCCAATGGACAGACCTCATGAACACTGAAGCTTTCTTT. It yields the protein CASSQWTDLMNTEAFF.

J is TRBJ2-3 and V is TRBV7-2, with 10 nucleotides matching TRBD1. The ends lost 0 bases at V and 5 bases at J; junction bases unmatched: 5. Germline V gene data show CDR1 as SGHTA and CDR2 as FQGNSA. CDR3 length: 16 residues. CDR3 nucleotides: TGTGCCAGCAGCTTAGCGTGGGGACAGGGGCGAGATACGCAGTATTTT. Translation gives CASSLAWGQGRDTQYF.

The CDR3 region is CASSGELGTGAHGYTF. The CDR3 DNA is TGTGCCAGTAGTGGAGAGCTCGGGACAGGGGCCCATGGCTACACCTTC. This chain connects TRBV19 to TRBJ1-2, with TRBD1 identical over 10 bases. This CDR3 comprises 16 residues. J was trimmed by 6 bases and V by 5 bases; bases with no gene match: 12. Germline V gene lookup returns CDR1 LNHDA and CDR2 SQIVND (reference sequence).

The CDR3 protein is CATIAGGLTDTQYF. The CDR3 nucleotides are TGTGCCACCATAGCGGGGGGACTCACAGATACGCAGTATTTT. V usage is TRBV5-4 and J usage is TRBJ2-3, with 10 bases that match TRBD2. The CDR3 runs 14 residues. J lost 2 bases, V lost 9 bases, and 6 bases had no gene match. Looked up from germline, CDR1 is SGHNT and CDR2 is YYREEE (reference sequence).

V gene TRBV29-1 combines with J gene TRBJ2-7; D remains unclear. There are 12 residues in the CDR3. Germline lookup yields CDR1 SQVTM and CDR2 ANQGSEA. Trimming shortened V by 3 bases and J by 0 bases, and 6 bases separated the two germline ends. CDR3 residues: CSVEVSSYEQYF. DNA for the CDR3: TGCAGCGTTGAGGTCAGCTCCTACGAGCAGTACTTC.

V usage is TRBV2 and J usage is TRBJ2-4, with 14 bases identical to TRBD2. V dropped 5 bases and J dropped 0; count of bases not matched to a gene: 9. Looked up from germline, CDR1 is SNHLY and CDR2 is FYNNEI. The CDR3 is 19 amino acids. CDR3 nucleotide sequence: TGTGCCAGCAGTTCCACCGGGACTAGCGGGAGAAAAGCCAAAAACATTCAGTACTTC. Translating gives CASSSTGTSGRKAKNIQYF.

The chain couples TRBV12-5 to TRBJ2-2; unclear D gene. Germline assignment: CDR1 LGHNT and CDR2 FRNRAP. There are 13 residues in the CDR3. V was shortened by 8 bases and J by 3 bases, with 10 bases between the two germline ends. The CDR3 DNA is TGTGCTAGTAATAGTCGGGACACCGGGGAGCTGTTTTTT. Its translation: CASNSRDTGELFF.

The CDR3 coding sequence is TGCGCCAGCAGCGCTCAGACGGAGGAAAAACTGTTTTTT. Translated, it gives CASSAQTEEKLFF. The chain uses TRBV5-1 and TRBJ1-4; D remains unclear. The CDR3 spans 13 residues. Germline-derived CDR1 and CDR2 are SGHRS and YFSETQ. The V gene lost 4 bases and the J gene lost 8 bases, with 12 bases spanning the gap.

The V call is TRBV28, the J call TRBJ1-4; perhaps TRBD1 as D (6 bases). The germline CDR1 and CDR2 sequences are MDHEN and SYDVKM. V was trimmed by 1 base and J by 4 bases, leaving 13 bases between them. This CDR3 has 16 residues. The chain's CDR3 is CASSLLVGQINEKLFF. CDR3 in DNA: TGTGCCAGCAGTTTATTGGTTGGACAGATTAATGAAAAACTGTTTTTT.

The V call is TRBV4-1, the J call TRBJ2-7; D possibly corresponds to TRBD1 (6 bases). Germline CDR1 and CDR2: MGHRA and YSYEKL. This CDR3 is 14 amino acids long. Trimming took off 4 bases at V and 2 bases at J, with 12 bases between the two ends. This chain's CDR3 is CASSPRQETYEQYF. The CDR3 DNA sequence: TGCGCCAGCAGCCCGAGACAGGAAACCTACGAGCAGTACTTC.

The rearrangement links TRBV5-6 to TRBJ1-6; TRBD1 matches 8 bases. The CDR3 loop spans 15 amino acids. Trimming took 0 bases from V and 7 from J; bases not matched to a gene: 3. Germline-derived CDR1 and CDR2 are SGHDT and YYEEEE. For the CDR3, the DNA is TGTGCCAGCAGCTTGGGGGACAGGACCAATTCACCCCTCCACTTT. Encoded protein: CASSLGDRTNSPLHF.

The V gene is TRBV5-1, the J gene TRBJ1-3, with D possibly being TRBD1 (6 bases). The CDR3 consists of 15 residues. Looked up from germline, CDR1 is SGHRS and CDR2 is YFSETQ. V was trimmed by 1 base and J by 0 bases, leaving 8 bases between them. CDR3 in DNA: TGCGCCAGCAGCTTGAGGGGGAACTCTGGAAACACCATATATTTT. Translated, it gives CASSLRGNSGNTIYF.

The CDR3 sequence is CASSEMTGNQPQHF. The CDR3, as DNA: TGTGCCAGCAGTGAGATGACGGGAAATCAGCCCCAGCATTTT. This chain links TRBV2 with TRBJ1-5; D remains unclear. The V gene's germline CDR1 is SNHLY and CDR2 FYNNEI. V was cut by 3 bases and J by 4 bases, with 10 bases left in between. This CDR3 is 14 amino acids long.

V is TRBV6-6 and J is TRBJ1-5; D might be TRBD1 (5 bases). Germline CDR1 reads MNHNY; CDR2 reads SVGAGI (reference sequence). The CDR3 covers 15 residues. The V end was cut by 7 bases, the J end by 3 bases, with 16 bases between. Here the CDR3 reads CASKGLGGDNQPQHF. The CDR3 DNA reads as TGTGCCAGCAAAGGCCTCGGGGGGGACAATCAGCCCCAGCATTTT.

The chain joins TRBV6-5 to TRBJ1-2; D possibly corresponds to TRBD1 (5 bases). Germline V gene sequence: CDR1 MNHEY, CDR2 SVGAGI. CDR3 length equals 12 residues. With 7 bases removed from V and 6 bases from J, the gap between germline ends came to 12 bases. CDR3 region: CASTEWGDGYTF. In DNA, the CDR3 is TGTGCCAGCACCGAATGGGGGGATGGCTACACCTTC.

The V and J genes are TRBV6-5 and TRBJ1-6; TRBD1 is a possible D gene (5 bases). Germline-derived CDR1 and CDR2 are MNHEY and SVGAGI. This CDR3 has 16 amino acids. V lost 2 bases, J lost 7 bases, and 15 bases lay in between. The CDR3 coding sequence is TGTGCCAGCAGTTACCCCAATCCCGGGGGGAATTCACCCCTCCACTTT. Amino acid sequence: CASSYPNPGGNSPLHF.

The rearrangement links TRBV9 to TRBJ2-5; TRBD2 might be the D (6 bases). Trimming left V 4 bases short and J 4 bases short, with 14 bases between. The CDR3 covers 14 residues. CDR1 is SGDLS, CDR2 YYNGEE, per germline. DNA for the CDR3: TGTGCCAGCAGCCCCCGGGCGGGAACAGAGACCCAGTACTTC. Protein sequence: CASSPRAGTETQYF.

This clone was counted once. The chain couples TRBV5-1 to TRBJ1-6, with D perhaps TRBD1 (5 bases). The CDR3 extends over 15 amino acids. The V gene lost 0 bases and the J gene lost 10 bases, with 14 bases spanning the gap. From germline, CDR1 is SGHRS and CDR2 YFSETQ. The CDR3 reads CASSLAGSGLSPLHF. The DNA for the CDR3 is TGCGCCAGCAGCTTGGCCGGGTCAGGGTTATCACCCCTCCACTTT.

The genes are TRBV5-1 and TRBJ1-2; possible D gene TRBD1, 6 bases. V was shortened by 3 bases and J by 2 bases, with 14 bases between the two germline ends. Germline V gives CDR1 SGHRS, CDR2 YFSETQ. CDR3 size: 15 residues. The CDR3 nucleotides are TGCGCCAGCAGCTCCTACTACGGACAGAACTATGGCTACACCTTC. It encodes CASSSYYGQNYGYTF.